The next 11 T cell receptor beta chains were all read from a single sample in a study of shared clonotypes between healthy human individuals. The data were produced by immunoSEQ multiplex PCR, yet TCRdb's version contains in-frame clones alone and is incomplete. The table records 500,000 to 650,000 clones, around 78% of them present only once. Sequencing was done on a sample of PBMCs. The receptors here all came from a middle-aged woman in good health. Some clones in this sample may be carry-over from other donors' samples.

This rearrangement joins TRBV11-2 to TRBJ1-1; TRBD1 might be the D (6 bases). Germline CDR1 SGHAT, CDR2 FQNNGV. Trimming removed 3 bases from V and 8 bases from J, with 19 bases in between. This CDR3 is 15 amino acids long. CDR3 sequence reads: CASSLGATGTSEAFF. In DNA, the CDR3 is TGTGCCAGCAGCTTGGGGGCGACCGGGACCAGCGAAGCTTTCTTT.

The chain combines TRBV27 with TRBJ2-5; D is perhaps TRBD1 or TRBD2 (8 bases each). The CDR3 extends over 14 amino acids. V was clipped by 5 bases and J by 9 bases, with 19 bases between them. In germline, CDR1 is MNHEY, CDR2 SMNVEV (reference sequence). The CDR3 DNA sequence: TGTGCCAGCAGTACGCGGACAGGGCGGGAGGCCCAGTACTTC. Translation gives CASSTRTGREAQYF.

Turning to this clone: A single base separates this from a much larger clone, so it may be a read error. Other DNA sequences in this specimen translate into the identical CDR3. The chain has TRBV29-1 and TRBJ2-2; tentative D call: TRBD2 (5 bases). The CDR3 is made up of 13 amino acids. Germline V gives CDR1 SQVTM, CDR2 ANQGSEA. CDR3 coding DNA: TGTAGCGTTGACGGGCGGAACACCGGGGAGCTGTTTTTT. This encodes CSVDGRNTGELFF.

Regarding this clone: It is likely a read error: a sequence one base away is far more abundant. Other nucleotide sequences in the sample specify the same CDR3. This chain's CDR3 is CASSQITPGLAGEAYNEQFF. Here the CDR3 DNA reads TGTGCCAGCAGCCAAATCACTCCAGGACTAGCGGGAGAAGCCTACAATGAGCAGTTCTTC. J is TRBJ2-1 and V is TRBV13; 13 bases line up with TRBD2. Germline loops: CDR1 PRHDT, CDR2 FYEKMQ (reference sequence). V lost 5 bases and J lost 2; bases outside the gene matches: 15. The CDR3 contains 20 residues.

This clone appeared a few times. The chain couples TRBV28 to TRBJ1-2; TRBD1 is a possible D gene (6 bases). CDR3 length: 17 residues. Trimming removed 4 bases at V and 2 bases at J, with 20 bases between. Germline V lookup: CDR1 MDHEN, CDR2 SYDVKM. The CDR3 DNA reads TGTGCCAGCAGTTCGAGACAGGCTTACGGTAAAAACTATGGCTACACCTTC. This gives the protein CASSSRQAYGKNYGYTF.

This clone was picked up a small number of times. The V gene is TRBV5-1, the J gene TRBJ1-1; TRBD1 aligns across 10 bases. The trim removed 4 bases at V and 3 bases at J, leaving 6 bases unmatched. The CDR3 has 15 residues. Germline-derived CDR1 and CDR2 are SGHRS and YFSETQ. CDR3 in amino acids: CASSTTGTGDTEAFF. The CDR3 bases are TGCGCCAGCAGCACCACCGGGACAGGGGACACTGAAGCTTTCTTT.

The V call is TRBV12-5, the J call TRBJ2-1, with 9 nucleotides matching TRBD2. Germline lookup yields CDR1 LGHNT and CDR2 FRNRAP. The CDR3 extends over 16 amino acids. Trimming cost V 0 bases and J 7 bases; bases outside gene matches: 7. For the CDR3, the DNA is TGTGCTAGTGGTTTGGTCTCCCTAGCGGGAAGAAATGAGCAGTTCTTC. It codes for CASGLVSLAGRNEQFF.

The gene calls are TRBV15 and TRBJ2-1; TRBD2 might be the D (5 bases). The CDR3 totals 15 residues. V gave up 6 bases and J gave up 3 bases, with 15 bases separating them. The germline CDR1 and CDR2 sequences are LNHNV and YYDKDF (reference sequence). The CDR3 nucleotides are TGTGCCACCAGGGACCCCAACCGGGACTACAATGAGCAGTTCTTC. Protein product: CATRDPNRDYNEQFF.

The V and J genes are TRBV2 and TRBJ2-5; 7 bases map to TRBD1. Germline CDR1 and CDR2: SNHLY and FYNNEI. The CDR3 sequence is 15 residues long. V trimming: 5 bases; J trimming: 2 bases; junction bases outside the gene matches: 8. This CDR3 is CASSHDRALQETQYF. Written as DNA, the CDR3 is TGTGCCAGCAGTCATGACAGGGCCTTACAAGAGACCCAGTACTTC.

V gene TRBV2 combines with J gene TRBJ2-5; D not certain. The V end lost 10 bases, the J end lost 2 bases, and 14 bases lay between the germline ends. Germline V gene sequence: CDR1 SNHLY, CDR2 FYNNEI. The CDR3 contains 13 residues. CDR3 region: CATSDGLQETQYF. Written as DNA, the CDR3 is TGTGCCACCTCGGACGGCCTACAAGAGACCCAGTACTTC.

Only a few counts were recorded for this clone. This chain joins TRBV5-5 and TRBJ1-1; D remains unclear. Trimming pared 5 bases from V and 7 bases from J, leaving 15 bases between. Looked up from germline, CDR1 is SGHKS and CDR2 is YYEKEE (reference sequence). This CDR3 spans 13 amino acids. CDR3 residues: CASSRQRRIEAFF. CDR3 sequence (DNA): TGTGCCAGCAGTCGCCAGCGGAGAATTGAAGCTTTCTTT.